This paragraph reports one TCR beta chain. What it recognizes is unknown. This sample is part of a study of radiation and T cells in renal cell carcinoma. Turning to the study itself: Nephrectomy followed 15 Gy stereotactic body radiation by 4 weeks.

Study results and limitations: In blood, top tumor clones expanded by 2 weeks, shrinking by 4.

CDR3 length: 14 amino acids. The V and J ends lost 6 bases and 8 bases, in that order; junction bases with no gene match: 8. In germline, CDR1 is SGHAT, CDR2 FQDESV (reference sequence). Time point here: baseline pretreatment blood. Indicated treatment: 15 Gy SBRT to primary tumor, nephrectomy 4 weeks later. Clear cell pathology was present in this patient's renal cell carcinoma. The repertoire was sequenced with immunoSEQ multiplex PCR; TCRdb's copy has only in-frame clones and lacks some. The sample includes approximately 140,000 clones, about 88% seen only once; the top ten take roughly 4.1%. This specimen was blood, taken from a patient whose treatment included radiotherapy and nephrectomy. This chain links TRBV11-1 with TRBJ2-1, with 9 positions matching TRBD1. The sequence derives from a woman in her 70s with renal cell carcinoma. The CDR3 bases are TGTGCCAGCAGTTCGTACAGGGGGCCCGATGAGCAGTTCTTC. Its translation: CASSSYRGPDEQFF.